These 24 T cell receptor beta chains originate from one sample sequenced in a study of naive and memory T cell subsets. Two oligonucleotides, mixed equimolar, formed the beta constant-region primer covering TRBC1 and TRBC2. Ligated cDNA was amplified by four rounds of PCR with nested alpha and beta constant-region primers and SP2. TCRdb fed the UMI-ligation and nested PCR reads into MiXCR, producing one record per CDR3 protein. The sample consists of 30,000 to 40,000 distinct CDR3 sequences, around a sixth of them appearing once. What was sequenced was effector memory CD4+ T cells from blood. Sample subset: effector memory, CD45RA- CD27-. These receptor sequences come from a human donor in good health.

In its sample, this clonotype is medium-sized. The rearrangement joins TRBV4-1 to TRBJ1-2; D gene unclear. This CDR3 spans 16 amino acids. The V gene lost 0 bases and the J gene lost 4 bases, with 15 bases spanning the gap. Germline V gene data show CDR1 as MGHRA and CDR2 as YSYEKL. CDR3 sequence reads: CASSQDGEIRGYGYTF. DNA for the CDR3: TGCGCCAGCAGCCAAGATGGGGAAATCCGGGGCTATGGCTACACCTTC.

The rearrangement uses TRBV19 and TRBJ2-3; 11 bases fit TRBD2. Germline loops: CDR1 LNHDA, CDR2 SQIVND (reference sequence). Losses at the gene ends were 1 base for V and 6 bases for J; bases not matched to a gene: 3. CDR3 size: 15 residues. CDR3 loop: CASSIVSSGRDTQYF. The CDR3, as DNA: TGTGCCAGTAGTATAGTCTCTAGCGGGAGGGATACGCAGTATTTT.

The rearrangement joins TRBV10-3 to TRBJ2-3; TRBD1 aligns across 10 bases. CDR1 and CDR2 (germline): ENHRY, SYGVKD. The V and J ends lost 4 bases and 4 bases, in that order; junction bases with no gene match: 5. This CDR3 is built from 15 residues. CDR3 loop: CAISVGTGAADTQYF. For the CDR3, the DNA is TGTGCCATCAGTGTTGGGACAGGGGCGGCAGATACGCAGTATTTT.

The chain carries TRBV20-1 and TRBJ2-1, with D uncertain. The CDR3 runs to 12 residues. Germline V CDR1 and CDR2: DFQATT, SNEGSKA (reference sequence). Trimming took off 5 bases at V and 4 bases at J, with 9 bases between the two ends. CDR3 in amino acids: CSAEDQYNEQFF. As DNA, the CDR3 is TGCAGTGCTGAAGACCAGTACAATGAGCAGTTCTTC.

In its sample, this clonotype is medium-sized. The chain couples TRBV12-3 or TRBV12-4 to TRBJ2-4; no definite D call. The CDR3 is 17 residues long. V dropped 3 bases and J dropped 0 bases, with 15 bases sitting between them. The CDR3 DNA sequence: TGTGCCAGCAGTTTCCCCTTAGGAGAGCTAGCCAAAAACATTCAGTACTTC. Amino acids: CASSFPLGELAKNIQYF.

This chain links TRBV6-1 with TRBJ2-1; D is ambiguous. Per germline, CDR1 MNHNS and CDR2 SASEGT. The CDR3 runs 12 residues. V was clipped by 2 bases and J by 8 bases, with 7 bases between them. In DNA form, the CDR3 reads TGTGCCAGCAGTGAATTTGTCGATGAGCAGTTCTTC. As protein: CASSEFVDEQFF.

This clonotype has at least ten counts. The CDR3: CASSIGWARLGEQFF. The DNA for the CDR3 is TGTGCCAGTAGTATAGGCTGGGCCCGACTGGGTGAGCAGTTCTTC. The J gene is TRBJ2-1, the V gene TRBV19, with unresolved D. Germline values: CDR1 LNHDA, CDR2 SQIVND (reference sequence). The CDR3 has 15 residues. V gave up 1 base and J gave up 9 bases, with 16 bases separating them.

This clonotype appeared a few times. J is TRBJ1-1 and V is TRBV5-1, with 8 bases that match TRBD1. The CDR3 spans 15 residues. The germline V gene has CDR1 SGHRS and CDR2 YFSETQ. V lost 4 bases and J lost 0; bases outside the gene matches: 5. CDR3: CASSREDRVNTEAFF. As DNA, the CDR3 is TGCGCCAGCAGCAGAGAGGACAGGGTGAACACTGAAGCTTTCTTT.

This clonotype has only one observation. The DNA of the CDR3 is TGTGCCAGCAGCAAAGAGGCAGGGGTGAACATTCAGTACTTC. As protein: CASSKEAGVNIQYF. The V gene is TRBV21-1, the J gene TRBJ2-4; TRBD1, the table's D call, was not compared with the DNA. TRBV21-1 is shown as a pseudogene. The CDR3 consists of 14 residues.

The gene calls are TRBV4-1 and TRBJ1-4, with D perhaps TRBD1 (6 bases). Looked up from germline, CDR1 is MGHRA and CDR2 is YSYEKL. The V and J ends lost 5 bases and 5 bases respectively, with 9 bases between them. This CDR3 region has 13 residues. The CDR3 nucleotides read TGCGCCAGCAGCGGACAGCAAAATGAAAAACTGTTTTTT. Translating it yields CASSGQQNEKLFF.

This sequence joins TRBV28 and TRBJ2-7; 7 bases line up with TRBD2. Trimming cost V 1 base and J 4 bases; bases outside gene matches: 16. Germline V gene sequence: CDR1 MDHEN, CDR2 SYDVKM. This CDR3 has 18 amino acids. The CDR3 loop is CASSLSSSSGSLLYEQYF. The CDR3 bases are TGTGCCAGCAGTTTATCCTCCTCTAGCGGATCCCTTCTGTACGAGCAGTACTTC.

The rearrangement uses TRBV30 and TRBJ2-1; 7 bases are a match to TRBD2. The trim removed 3 bases at V and 8 bases at J, leaving 10 bases unmatched. The germline gives CDR1 GTSNPN, CDR2 SVGIG (reference sequence). The CDR3 contains 14 residues. DNA for the CDR3: TGTGCCTGGAGATTAGCGGGTTCGTCCGATGAGCAGTTCTTC. Its protein product is CAWRLAGSSDEQFF.

The rearrangement links TRBV6-5 to TRBJ2-7; weak D call: TRBD2 (5 bases). The CDR3 sequence is 13 residues long. Germline V gene lookup returns CDR1 MNHEY and CDR2 SVGAGI. The V and J ends lost 7 bases and 6 bases respectively, with 16 bases between them. The CDR3 is CASIGLGGGEQYF. DNA for the CDR3: TGTGCCAGCATTGGGCTAGGTGGAGGCGAGCAGTACTTC.

About this clonotype itself: Just one base apart from a much larger clone, this may be a read error. The chain recombines TRBV7-3 with TRBJ2-3, with 8 nucleotides matching TRBD1. Germline V gene sequence: CDR1 SGHTA, CDR2 FQGTGA. Trimming cost V 2 bases and J 6 bases; bases outside gene matches: 7. The CDR3 loop spans 15 amino acids. CDR3 protein: CASSLAGGERDTQYF. Written as DNA, the CDR3 is TGTGCCAGCAGCTTAGCAGGGGGCGAAAGGGATACGCAGTATTTT.

Within the sample, this clonotype is medium-sized. The J gene is TRBJ2-7, the V gene TRBV10-3; 7 positions match TRBD1. CDR1 is ENHRY and CDR2 is SYGVKD in the germline V gene. The J segment lost 1 base and the V segment lost 6 bases, leaving 6 bases of the junction unmatched. The CDR3 runs to 14 residues. DNA for the CDR3: TGTGCCATCAGAAAGGACAGGACTTCCTACGAGCAGTACTTC. Encoded protein: CAIRKDRTSYEQYF.

The CDR3 spells CASSDSLGSSNYGYTF. Written as DNA, the CDR3 is TGTGCCAGCAGCGACTCCCTTGGCAGTTCTAACTATGGCTACACCTTC. The chain has TRBV6-6 and TRBJ1-2; D is unclear. V gave up 6 bases and J gave up 0 bases, with 17 bases separating them. The CDR3 covers 16 residues. The germline CDR1 and CDR2 sequences are MNHNY and SVGAGI (reference sequence).

The V gene is TRBV28, the J gene TRBJ2-3, with a possible D match to TRBD2 (5 bases). There are 15 residues in the CDR3. V was trimmed by 6 bases and J by 2 bases, leaving 15 bases between them. Germline assignment: CDR1 MDHEN and CDR2 SYDVKM. This CDR3 is CASRPSKSPTDTQYF. For the CDR3, the DNA is TGTGCCAGCAGGCCTAGCAAGTCCCCCACAGATACGCAGTATTTT.

By frequency in the sample, this clonotype is medium-sized (0.01 to 0.1%). The chain uses TRBV11-1 and TRBJ1-1; 7 positions agree with TRBD1. The germline V gene has CDR1 SGHAT and CDR2 FQDESV (reference sequence). Losses at the gene ends were 2 bases for V and 11 bases for J; bases not matched to a gene: 8. The CDR3 has 13 residues. The CDR3 nucleotides read TGTGCCAGCAGCTTAAACAGGGGATATGATGCTTTCTTT. As protein: CASSLNRGYDAFF.

This chain links TRBV7-2 with TRBJ1-1; 8 bases line up with TRBD1. CDR1 and CDR2 from the germline V gene are SGHTA and FQGNSA. The CDR3 sequence is 15 residues long. V gave up 5 bases and J gave up 6 bases; unmatched junction bases: 11. The CDR3: CASSVQGQGAAEAFF. The CDR3 DNA reads TGTGCCAGCAGCGTACAAGGTCAGGGGGCGGCTGAAGCTTTCTTT.

The CDR3: CASSLLGNSGNTIYF. The CDR3 nucleotides are TGTGCCAGCAGCCTCCTCGGCAACTCTGGAAACACCATATATTTT. This chain links TRBV14 with TRBJ1-3; no definite D call. This CDR3 spans 15 amino acids. V was trimmed by 4 bases and J by 0 bases, leaving 10 bases between them. Looked up from germline, CDR1 is SGHDN and CDR2 is FVKESK.

Here the CDR3 DNA reads TGTGCCAGCAGCTTAGGACAGGGGGGGTACAATGAGCAGTTCTTC. As protein: CASSLGQGGYNEQFF. The chain has TRBV7-3 and TRBJ2-1, with 10 bases identical to TRBD1. CDR3 size: 15 residues. The germline gives CDR1 SGHTA, CDR2 FQGTGA. The trim removed 2 bases at V and 4 bases at J, leaving 2 bases unmatched. Filled out from reference TRBV7-3 and TRBJ2-1, the complete variable domain reads GAGVSQTPSNKVTEKGKYVELRCDPISGHTALYWYRQSLGQGPEFLIYFQGTGAADDSGLPNDRFFAVRPEGSVSTLKIQRTERGDSAVYLCASSLGQGGYNEQFFGPGTRLTVL.

Ten or more counts support this clonotype. This chain uses TRBV11-2 with TRBJ2-3; tentatively, D is TRBD1 (5 bases). From germline, CDR1 is SGHAT and CDR2 FQNNGV. CDR3 length: 15 amino acids. The V end lost 1 base, the J end lost 4 bases, and 12 bases lay between the germline ends. The CDR3 here is CASSLAGASADTQYF. The CDR3 DNA follows: TGTGCCAGCAGCTTAGCTGGGGCGAGCGCAGATACGCAGTATTTT.

The chain couples TRBV20-1 to TRBJ2-7; D is unresolved. This CDR3 spans 13 amino acids. V was cut by 1 base and J by 6 bases, with 13 bases left in between. Looked up from germline, CDR1 is DFQATT and CDR2 is SNEGSKA (reference sequence). The CDR3 nucleotides read TGCAGTGCTAGAGTAGGGATTACGGGCGAGCAGTACTTC. It encodes CSARVGITGEQYF.

The genes are TRBV7-2 and TRBJ2-1; possibly TRBD1 for D (5 bases). Germline V lookup: CDR1 SGHTA, CDR2 FQGNSA. The CDR3 has 16 amino acids. Trimming took 5 bases from V and 2 from J, leaving 16 bases between them. The CDR3 coding sequence is TGTGCCAGCAGCCTCCGGGTGGGGCGGACCTACAATGAGCAGTTCTTC. The encoded protein is CASSLRVGRTYNEQFF.